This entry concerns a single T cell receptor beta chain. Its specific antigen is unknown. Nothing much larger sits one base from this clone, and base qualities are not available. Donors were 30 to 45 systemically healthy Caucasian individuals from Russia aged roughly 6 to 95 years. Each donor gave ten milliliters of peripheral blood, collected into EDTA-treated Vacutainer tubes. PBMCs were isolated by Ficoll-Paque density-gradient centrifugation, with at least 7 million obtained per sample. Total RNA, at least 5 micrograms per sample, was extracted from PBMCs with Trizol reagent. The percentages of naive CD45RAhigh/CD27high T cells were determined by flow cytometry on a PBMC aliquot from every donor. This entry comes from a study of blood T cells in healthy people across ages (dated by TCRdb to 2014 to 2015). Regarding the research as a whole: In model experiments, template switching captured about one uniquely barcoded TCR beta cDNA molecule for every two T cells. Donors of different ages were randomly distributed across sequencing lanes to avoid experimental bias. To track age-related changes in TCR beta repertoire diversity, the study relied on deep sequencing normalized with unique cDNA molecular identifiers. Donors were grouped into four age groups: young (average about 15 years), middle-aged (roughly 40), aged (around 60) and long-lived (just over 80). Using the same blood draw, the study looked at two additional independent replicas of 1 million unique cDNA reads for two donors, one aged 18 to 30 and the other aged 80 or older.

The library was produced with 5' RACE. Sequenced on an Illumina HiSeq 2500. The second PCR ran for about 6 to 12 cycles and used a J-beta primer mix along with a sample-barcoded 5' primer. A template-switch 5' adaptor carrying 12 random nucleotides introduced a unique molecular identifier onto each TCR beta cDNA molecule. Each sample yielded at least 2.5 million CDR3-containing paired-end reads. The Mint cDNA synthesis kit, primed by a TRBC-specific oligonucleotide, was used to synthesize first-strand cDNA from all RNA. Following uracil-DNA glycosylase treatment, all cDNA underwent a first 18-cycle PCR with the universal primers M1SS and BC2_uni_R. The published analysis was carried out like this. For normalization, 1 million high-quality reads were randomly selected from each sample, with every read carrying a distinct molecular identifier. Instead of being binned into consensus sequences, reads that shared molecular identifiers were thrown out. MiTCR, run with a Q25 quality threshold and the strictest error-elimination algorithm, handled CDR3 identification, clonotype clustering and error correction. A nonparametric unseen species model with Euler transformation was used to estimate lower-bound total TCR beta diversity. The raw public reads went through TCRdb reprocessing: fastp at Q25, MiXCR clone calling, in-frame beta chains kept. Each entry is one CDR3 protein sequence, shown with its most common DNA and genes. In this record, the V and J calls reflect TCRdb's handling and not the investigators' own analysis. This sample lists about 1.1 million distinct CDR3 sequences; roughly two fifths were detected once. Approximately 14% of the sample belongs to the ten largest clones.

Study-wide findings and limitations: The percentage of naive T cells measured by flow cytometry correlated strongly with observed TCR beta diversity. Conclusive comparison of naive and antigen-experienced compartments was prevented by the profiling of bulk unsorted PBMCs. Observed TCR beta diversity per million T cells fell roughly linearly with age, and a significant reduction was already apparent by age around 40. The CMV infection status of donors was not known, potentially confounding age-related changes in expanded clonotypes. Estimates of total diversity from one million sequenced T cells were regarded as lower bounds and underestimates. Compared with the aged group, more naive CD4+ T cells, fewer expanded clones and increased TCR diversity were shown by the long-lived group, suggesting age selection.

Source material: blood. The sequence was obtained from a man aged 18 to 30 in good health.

The DNA sequence is as follows: TGCGCCAGCATCCTCGACAATGAGCAGTTCTTC. It specifies CASILDNEQFF. The chain is assembled from TRBV5-1 and TRBJ2-1, with the D gene not confidently named. The junction shows trimming of 6 bases on V and 5 bases on J, plus 6 bases between the germline ends. The CDR3 spans 11 residues, from the cysteine through the phenylalanine. The CDR3 DNA has 33 bases and is translated from base 1. CDR1 and CDR2, per the germline V gene, are SGHRS and YFSETQ.